A single sample gave rise to the 30 T cell receptor beta chains below, sequenced in a study of cytomegalovirus exposure and HLA in healthy donors. Profiling relied on immunoSEQ multiplex PCR, and the TCRdb table lists in-frame clones only, not all of them. The sample holds 150,000 to 200,000 clones, around 85% seen once. The sample consisted of PBMCs. The source of these receptors is a man aged 18 to 30 in good health and CMV-seropositive.

This clone was picked up one time. The rearrangement uses TRBV7-6 and TRBJ2-5; 9 bases are shared with TRBD2. J was trimmed by 3 bases and V by 2 bases; bases with no gene match: 1. CDR3 size: 14 residues. Germline CDR1 SGHVS, CDR2 FNYEAQ. CDR3 in DNA: TGTGCCAGCAGCTTATTAGCGGGGGAAGAGACCCAGTACTTC. Amino acid sequence: CASSLLAGEETQYF.

The V call is TRBV5-6, the J call TRBJ2-4, with D perhaps TRBD1 (6 bases). This CDR3 contains 17 residues. CDR1 is SGHDT, CDR2 YYEEEE, per germline. Trimming took off 3 bases at V and 0 bases at J, with 16 bases between the two ends. CDR3 amino acids: CASSSTGMDLAKNIQYF. Written as DNA, the CDR3 is TGTGCCAGCAGCTCGACAGGAATGGACCTAGCCAAAAACATTCAGTACTTC.

The chain links TRBV6-1 to TRBJ2-7; D possibly corresponds to TRBD1 (6 bases). The germline V gene has CDR1 MNHNS and CDR2 SASEGT. The V and J ends lost 7 bases and 12 bases respectively, with 22 bases between them. CDR3 length: 13 residues. CDR3 nucleotide sequence: TGTGCCAGCATTACCCAGTTGGGGGCTTCGCCGTACTTC. This gives the protein CASITQLGASPYF.

The genes are TRBV27 and TRBJ1-2, with 7 bases lining up with TRBD1. J was trimmed by 5 bases and V by 3 bases; bases with no gene match: 6. The CDR3 is 14 amino acids. Per germline, CDR1 MNHEY and CDR2 SMNVEV (reference sequence). For the CDR3, the DNA is TGTGCCAGCAGTTTCTCGACAGGGAGTTATGGCTACACCTTC. Translation: CASSFSTGSYGYTF.

J is TRBJ1-6 and V is TRBV28, with D possibly being TRBD1 (6 bases). Germline CDR1 and CDR2: MDHEN and SYDVKM. The CDR3 totals 9 residues. The DNA for the CDR3 is TGTGCGACAGGTTCACCCCTCCACTTT. Encoded protein: CATGSPLHF.

This rearrangement joins TRBV5-4 to TRBJ2-5, with 8 bases lining up with TRBD1. Losses at the gene ends were 7 bases for V and 4 bases for J; bases not matched to a gene: 6. The germline gives CDR1 SGHNT, CDR2 YYREEE (reference sequence). The CDR3 spans 13 residues. This chain's CDR3 is CASREQGGETQYF. For the CDR3, the DNA is TGTGCCAGCCGGGAACAGGGGGGAGAGACCCAGTACTTC.

The chain is built from TRBV29-1 and TRBJ2-2; the D gene is possibly TRBD1 (5 bases). The CDR3 covers 16 residues. Trimming removed 0 bases at V and 0 bases at J, with 11 bases between. CDR1 and CDR2 (germline): SQVTM, ANQGSEA. CDR3 sequence: CSVEEWGGANTGELFF. In DNA, the CDR3 is TGCAGCGTTGAAGAGTGGGGCGGCGCGAACACCGGGGAGCTGTTTTTT.

The V and J genes are TRBV28 and TRBJ1-3; 7 positions match TRBD1. Germline V gene sequence: CDR1 MDHEN, CDR2 SYDVKM. The CDR3 is 15 residues long. The junction had 3 bases not matched to a gene; V was cut back by 4 bases and J by 0 bases. The CDR3 region has the DNA TGTGCCAGCAGTTGGACAGGCCTCTCTGGAAACACCATATATTTT. It codes for CASSWTGLSGNTIYF.

The J gene is TRBJ2-7, the V gene TRBV7-9, with TRBD2 identical over 7 bases. The V segment lost 5 bases and the J segment 3 bases; nucleotides outside the gene matches: 4. Germline V gene lookup returns CDR1 SEHNR and CDR2 FQNEAQ (reference sequence). This CDR3 has 13 amino acids. CDR3 coding DNA: TGTGCCAGCAGCCCGGCTAGCGGCTACGAGCAGTACTTC. It translates to CASSPASGYEQYF. Variable domain in full (rest from reference TRBV7-9 and TRBJ2-7): DTGVSQNPRHKITKRGQNVTFRCDPISEHNRLYWYRQTLGQGPEFLTYFQNEAQLEKSRLLSDRFSAERPKGSFSTLEIQRTEQGDSAMYLCASSPASGYEQYFGPGTRLTVT.

This chain links TRBV9 with TRBJ2-6; maybe TRBD2 (6 bases). This CDR3 has 16 amino acids. Per the germline V gene, CDR1 is SGDLS and CDR2 is YYNGEE. V was clipped by 4 bases and J by 1 base, with 12 bases between them. The CDR3 region has the DNA TGTGCCAGCAGCTCCCAGGGAGGATCTGGGGCCAACGTCCTGACTTTC. Translated: CASSSQGGSGANVLTF.

Points on this clone: The sample carries other DNA sequences with the same CDR3. This rearrangement joins TRBV28 to TRBJ1-2; D ambiguous. In germline, CDR1 is MDHEN, CDR2 SYDVKM. The CDR3 consists of 14 residues. The V gene lost 2 bases and the J gene lost 2 bases, with 9 bases spanning the gap. CDR3 in amino acids: CASSLGGQNYGYTF. The CDR3 nucleotides are TGTGCCAGCAGTTTAGGCGGCCAGAACTATGGCTACACCTTC.

The chain links TRBV27 to TRBJ2-3; D call uncertain. Trimming took 5 bases from V and 2 from J, leaving 5 bases between them. Germline V lookup: CDR1 MNHEY, CDR2 SMNVEV (reference sequence). The CDR3 has 12 amino acids. In DNA, the CDR3 is TGTGCCAGCAGTCCACACACAGATACGCAGTATTTT. It codes for CASSPHTDTQYF.

J is TRBJ1-5 and V is TRBV28; D call uncertain. Germline V gives CDR1 MDHEN, CDR2 SYDVKM. V gave up 6 bases and J gave up 2 bases, with 8 bases separating them. CDR3 size: 13 residues. CDR3 nucleotides: TGTGCCAGCAGGGTTCGAGGCAATCAGCCCCAGCATTTT. This gives the protein CASRVRGNQPQHF.

V and J are TRBV29-1 and TRBJ2-1, with TRBD2 as a possible D gene (5 bases). The V gene lost 7 bases and the J gene lost 0 bases, with 13 bases spanning the gap. The CDR3 has 14 residues. Germline V CDR1 and CDR2: SQVTM, ANQGSEA. CDR3 in amino acids: CSATGYSSYNEQFF. The CDR3 coding sequence is TGCAGCGCCACGGGGTACAGCTCCTACAATGAGCAGTTCTTC.

The chain recombines TRBV18 with TRBJ2-5; 10 nucleotides agree with TRBD1. The CDR3 totals 14 residues. The trim removed 3 bases at V and 5 bases at J, leaving 3 bases unmatched. The germline CDR1 and CDR2 sequences are KGHSH and LQKENI. In DNA form, the CDR3 reads TGTGCCAGCTCACCGGGGACAGGGGCCGAGACCCAGTACTTC. This translates into CASSPGTGAETQYF.

This clone was seen only a few times. The J gene is TRBJ2-3, the V gene TRBV9; D gene unclear. The CDR3 has 14 amino acids. Germline V CDR1 and CDR2: SGDLS, YYNGEE. V lost 4 bases, J lost 4 bases, and 13 bases lay in between. The CDR3 DNA follows: TGTGCCAGCAGCCTCATATTAACATCAGATACGCAGTATTTT. This translates into CASSLILTSDTQYF.

Only one count was recorded for this clone. This chain connects TRBV28 to TRBJ1-5, with a weak D call TRBD1 (5 bases). V lost 3 bases to trimming and J lost 6 bases, with 18 bases between them. Germline V lookup: CDR1 MDHEN, CDR2 SYDVKM. The CDR3 is 16 amino acids. The CDR3 DNA reads TGTGCCAGCAGTTTGGCGGGGGGATCGAGAGCTCAGCCCCAGCATTTT. This translates into CASSLAGGSRAQPQHF.

This chain joins TRBV2 and TRBJ2-5; tentative D call: TRBD2 (7 bases). This CDR3 is 15 amino acids long. V was shortened by 8 bases and J by 3 bases, with 19 bases between the two germline ends. Germline loops: CDR1 SNHLY, CDR2 FYNNEI. Here the CDR3 DNA reads TGTGCCAGCCATAGAGGCGGGGGCCTTAAAGAGACCCAGTACTTC. Its protein product is CASHRGGGLKETQYF. Full variable domain (rest looked up from reference TRBV2 and TRBJ2-5): EPEVTQTPSHQVTQMGQEVILRCVPISNHLYFYWYRQILGQKVEFLVSFYNNEISEKSEIFDDQFSVERPDGSNFTLKIRSTKLEDSAMYFCASHRGGGLKETQYFGPGTRLLVL.

This clone is a singleton in its sample. This chain connects TRBV23-1 to TRBJ1-6, with D maybe TRBD1 (5 bases). TRBV23-1 is recorded as an ORF, its role being uncertain. The CDR3 extends over 17 amino acids. V lost 0 bases to trimming and J lost 6 bases, with 15 bases between them. The CDR3 DNA is TGCGCCAGCAGTCAATCCAGTCCAGGGTTCACTAATTCACCCCTCCACTTT. It specifies CASSQSSPGFTNSPLHF.

This rearrangement joins TRBV19 to TRBJ2-5, with TRBD2 as a possible D gene (6 bases). The CDR3 is made up of 15 amino acids. CDR1 is LNHDA, CDR2 SQIVND, per germline (reference sequence). V lost 6 bases, J lost 2 bases, and 16 bases lay in between. The CDR3 spells CASSLPGRGQETQYF. The CDR3 nucleotides read TGTGCCAGTAGCCTCCCGGGACGGGGGCAAGAGACCCAGTACTTC.

The chain links TRBV11-2 to TRBJ2-7; D gene uncertain. Germline assignment: CDR1 SGHAT and CDR2 FQNNGV. The length of the CDR3 is 15 residues. V lost 0 bases and J 1 base, leaving 10 bases between the germline ends. DNA for the CDR3: TGTGCCAGCAGCTTAGACGACACCAAATCCTACGAGCAGTACTTC. This codes for CASSLDDTKSYEQYF.

V usage is TRBV7-9 and J usage is TRBJ2-1; a possible D gene is TRBD2 (6 bases). The V gene lost 6 bases and the J gene lost 4 bases, with 19 bases spanning the gap. There are 16 residues in the CDR3. Germline V lookup: CDR1 SEHNR, CDR2 FQNEAQ (reference sequence). The CDR3 is CASRPSRGVAYNEQFF. The DNA of the CDR3 is TGTGCCAGCAGGCCCTCGCGGGGAGTAGCGTACAATGAGCAGTTCTTC.

The chain carries TRBV19 and TRBJ1-2, with no clear D. Trimming left V 1 base short and J 4 bases short, with 16 bases between. The CDR3 is 16 residues long. Germline V gene data show CDR1 as LNHDA and CDR2 as SQIVND (reference sequence). For the CDR3, the DNA is TGTGCCAGTAGTATAGCTCTCGATCCAGGCTTCTATGGCTACACCTTC. Translated: CASSIALDPGFYGYTF.

To note about this clone: One end of the junction fails to match germline, which may point to a read error. The V call is TRBV7-2, the J call TRBJ2-7; 9 bases match TRBD2. The CDR3 is made up of 13 amino acids. Per the germline V gene, CDR1 is SGHTA and CDR2 is FQGNSA. For the CDR3, the DNA is TGTGCCAGCAGATTAGCGGGAGAATACGAGCAGTACTTC. Residues: CASRLAGEYEQYF.

This chain uses TRBV4-2 with TRBJ2-7; D remains ambiguous. Trimming took off 3 bases at V and 1 base at J, with 13 bases between the two ends. This CDR3 has 15 residues. Per the germline V gene, CDR1 is LGHNA and CDR2 is YNFKEQ. The CDR3 sequence: CASSQARGLSYEQYF. The DNA for the CDR3 is TGTGCCAGCAGCCAGGCCCGAGGATTATCCTACGAGCAGTACTTC.

The chain combines TRBV16 with TRBJ2-7; no clear D. This CDR3 comprises 14 residues. Germline V gene sequence: CDR1 KGHSY, CDR2 FQNENV. V lost 0 bases to trimming and J lost 4 bases, with 10 bases between them. The CDR3 nucleotides read TGTGCCAGCAGCCAATCACTCTCCGGGTACGAGCAGTACTTC. This translates into CASSQSLSGYEQYF.

This clone was counted a single time. The chain combines TRBV4-1 with TRBJ2-7, with D maybe TRBD2 (6 bases). CDR3 length equals 13 residues. The V gene lost 0 bases and the J gene lost 5 bases, with 8 bases spanning the gap. CDR1 MGHRA and CDR2 YSYEKL come from the germline V gene. CDR3 bases: TGCGCCAGCAGCCAAGAAGGAGGGGACGAGCAGTACTTC. This encodes CASSQEGGDEQYF.

The gene calls are TRBV12-5 and TRBJ2-7; tentative D call: TRBD2 (5 bases). CDR1 is LGHNT and CDR2 is FRNRAP in the germline V gene. The CDR3 is 13 residues long. V was pared by 1 base and J by 7 bases, with 11 bases between. This chain's CDR3 is CASGLALSGEQYF. CDR3 nucleotide sequence: TGTGCTAGTGGTTTGGCCCTATCGGGGGAGCAGTACTTC. Full variable domain (missing parts from reference TRBV12-5 and TRBJ2-7): DARVTQTPRHKVTEMGQEVTMRCQPILGHNTVFWYRQTMMQGLELLAYFRNRAPLDDSGMPKDRFSAEMPDATLATLKIQPSEPRDSAVYFCASGLALSGEQYFGPGTRLTVT.

J is TRBJ1-6 and V is TRBV5-4, with 8 bases fitting TRBD1. Germline V gives CDR1 SGHNT, CDR2 YYREEE (reference sequence). The CDR3 totals 16 residues. V was clipped by 3 bases and J by 7 bases; unmatched bases: 9. CDR3 nucleotide sequence: TGTGCCAGCAGCTCGCGAGACAGGGGCGAAAATTCACCCCTCCACTTT. It specifies CASSSRDRGENSPLHF. Full variable domain (missing parts from reference TRBV5-4 and TRBJ1-6): ETGVTQSPTHLIKTRGQQVTLRCSSQSGHNTVSWYQQALGQGPQFIFQYYREEENGRGNFPPRFSGLQFPNYSSELNVNALELDDSALYLCASSSRDRGENSPLHFGNGTRLTVT.

J is TRBJ1-5 and V is TRBV2; maybe TRBD1 (6 bases). Germline CDR1 reads SNHLY; CDR2 reads FYNNEI. This CDR3 region has 15 residues. Trimming shortened V by 3 bases and J by 7 bases, and 16 bases separated the two germline ends. CDR3 in DNA: TGTGCCAGCAGTGAGTCGGGGGGCGTCAGACAGCCCCAGCATTTT. Encoded protein: CASSESGGVRQPQHF.